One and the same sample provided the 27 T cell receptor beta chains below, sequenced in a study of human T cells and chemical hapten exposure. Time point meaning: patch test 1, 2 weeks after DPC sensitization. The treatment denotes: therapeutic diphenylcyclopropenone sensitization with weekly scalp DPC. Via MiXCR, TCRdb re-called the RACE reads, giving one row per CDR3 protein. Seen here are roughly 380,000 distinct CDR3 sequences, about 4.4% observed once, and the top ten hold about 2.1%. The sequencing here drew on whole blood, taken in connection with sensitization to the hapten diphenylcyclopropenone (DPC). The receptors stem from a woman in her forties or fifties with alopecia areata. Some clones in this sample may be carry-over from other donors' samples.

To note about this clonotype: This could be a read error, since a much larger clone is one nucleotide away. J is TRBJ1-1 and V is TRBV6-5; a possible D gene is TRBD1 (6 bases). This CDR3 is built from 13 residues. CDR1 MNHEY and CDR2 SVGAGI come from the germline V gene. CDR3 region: CSSSYNRVTEAFF. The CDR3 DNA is TGTTCCAGCAGCTACAACAGGGTCACTGAAGCTTTCTTT.

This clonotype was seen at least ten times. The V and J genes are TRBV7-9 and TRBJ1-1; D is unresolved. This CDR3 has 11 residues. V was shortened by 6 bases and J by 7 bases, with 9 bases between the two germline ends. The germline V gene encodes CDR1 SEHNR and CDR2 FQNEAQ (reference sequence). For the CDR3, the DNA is TGTGCCAGCAGTTTGGGGAATGAAGCTTTCTTT. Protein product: CASSLGNEAFF.

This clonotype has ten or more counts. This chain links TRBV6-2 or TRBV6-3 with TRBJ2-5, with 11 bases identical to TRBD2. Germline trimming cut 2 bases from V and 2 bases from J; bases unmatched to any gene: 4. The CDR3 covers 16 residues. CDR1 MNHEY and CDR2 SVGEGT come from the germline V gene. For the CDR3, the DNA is TGTGCCAGCAGTTACCCAGCTAGCGGGAGGCAAGAGACCCAGTACTTC. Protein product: CASSYPASGRQETQYF.

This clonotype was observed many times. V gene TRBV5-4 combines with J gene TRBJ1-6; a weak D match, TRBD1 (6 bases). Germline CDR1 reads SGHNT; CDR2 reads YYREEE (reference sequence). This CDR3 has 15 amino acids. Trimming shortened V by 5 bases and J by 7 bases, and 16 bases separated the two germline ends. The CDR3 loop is CASSPGAPWNSPLHF. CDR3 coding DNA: TGTGCCAGCAGTCCGGGGGCGCCATGGAATTCACCCCTCCACTTT.

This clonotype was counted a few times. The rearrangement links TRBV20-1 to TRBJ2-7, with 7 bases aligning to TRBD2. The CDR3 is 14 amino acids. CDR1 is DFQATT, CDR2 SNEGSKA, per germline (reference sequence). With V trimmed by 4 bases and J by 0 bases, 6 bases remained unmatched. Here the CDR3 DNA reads TGCAGTGCTATCCCTAGCGGCAACTCCTACGAGCAGTACTTC. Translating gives CSAIPSGNSYEQYF.

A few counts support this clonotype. The CDR3 DNA is TGTGCCGGTGGGACCTCGATCGGTGAGCAGTTCTTC. Translating gives CAGGTSIGEQFF. The chain has TRBV12-3 or TRBV12-4 and TRBJ2-1; D possibly matches TRBD1 or TRBD2 (5 bases each). This CDR3 comprises 12 residues. V shed 11 bases and J shed 9 bases, with 17 bases lying between them.

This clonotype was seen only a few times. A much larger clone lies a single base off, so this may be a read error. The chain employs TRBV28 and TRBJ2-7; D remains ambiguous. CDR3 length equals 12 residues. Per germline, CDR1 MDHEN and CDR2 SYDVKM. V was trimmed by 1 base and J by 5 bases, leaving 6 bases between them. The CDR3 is CASSLSENEQYF. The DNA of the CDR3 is TGTGCCAGCAGTTTATCCGAGAACGAGCAGTACTTC.

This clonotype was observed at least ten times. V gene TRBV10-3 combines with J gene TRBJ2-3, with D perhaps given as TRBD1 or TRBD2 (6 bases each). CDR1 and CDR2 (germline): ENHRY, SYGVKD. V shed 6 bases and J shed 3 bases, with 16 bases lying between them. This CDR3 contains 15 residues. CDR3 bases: TGTGCCATCAGCTCTCCGGGGGCTGGGACAGATACGCAGTATTTT. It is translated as CAISSPGAGTDTQYF.

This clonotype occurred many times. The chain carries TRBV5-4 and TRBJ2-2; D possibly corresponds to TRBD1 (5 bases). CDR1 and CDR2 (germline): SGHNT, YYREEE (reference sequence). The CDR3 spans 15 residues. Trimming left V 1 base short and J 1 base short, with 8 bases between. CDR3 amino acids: CASSLSRENTGELFF. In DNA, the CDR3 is TGTGCCAGCAGCTTGTCCAGGGAGAACACCGGGGAGCTGTTTTTT.

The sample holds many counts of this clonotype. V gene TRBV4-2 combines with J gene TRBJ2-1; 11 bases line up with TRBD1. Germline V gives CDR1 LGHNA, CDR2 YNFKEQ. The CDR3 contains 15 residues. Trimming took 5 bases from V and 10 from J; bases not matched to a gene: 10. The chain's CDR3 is CASSVEEDRGQEQFF. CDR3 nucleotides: TGTGCCAGCAGCGTCGAGGAGGACAGGGGGCAGGAGCAGTTCTTC.

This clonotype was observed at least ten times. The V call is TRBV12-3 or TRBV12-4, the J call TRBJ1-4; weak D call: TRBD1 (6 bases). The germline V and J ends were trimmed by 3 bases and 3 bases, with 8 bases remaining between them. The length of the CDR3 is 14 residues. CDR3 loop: CASSFEGANEKLFF. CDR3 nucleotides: TGTGCCAGCAGTTTCGAGGGGGCTAATGAAAAACTGTTTTTT.

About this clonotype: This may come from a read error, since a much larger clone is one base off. CDR3 region: CSSSQGQGENQPQHF. For the CDR3, the DNA is TGTTCCAGCAGCCAAGGGCAAGGGGAGAATCAGCCCCAGCATTTT. The chain has TRBV3-1 and TRBJ1-5; a possible D gene is TRBD1 (5 bases). CDR1 and CDR2 (germline): LGHDT, YNNKEL (reference sequence). The CDR3 is 15 amino acids.

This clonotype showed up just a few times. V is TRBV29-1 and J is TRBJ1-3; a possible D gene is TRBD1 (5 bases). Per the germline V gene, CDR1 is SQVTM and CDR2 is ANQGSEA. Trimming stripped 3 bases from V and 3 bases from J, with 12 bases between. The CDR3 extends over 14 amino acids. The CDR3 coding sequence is TGCAGCGTTGATGCGCGGGGGGATGGAAACACCATATATTTT. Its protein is CSVDARGDGNTIYF.

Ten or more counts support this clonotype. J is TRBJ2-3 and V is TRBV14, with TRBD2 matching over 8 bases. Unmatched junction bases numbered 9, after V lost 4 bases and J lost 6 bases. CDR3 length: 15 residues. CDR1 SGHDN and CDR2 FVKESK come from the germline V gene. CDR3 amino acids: CASSPFGAGDDTQYF. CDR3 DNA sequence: TGTGCCAGCAGCCCCTTCGGAGCGGGGGATGATACGCAGTATTTT.

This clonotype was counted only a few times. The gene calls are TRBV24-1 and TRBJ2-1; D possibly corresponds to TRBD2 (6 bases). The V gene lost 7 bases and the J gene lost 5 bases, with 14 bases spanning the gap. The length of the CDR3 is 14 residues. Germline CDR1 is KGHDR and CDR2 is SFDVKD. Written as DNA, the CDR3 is TGTGCCACCAGGGACGCGGGACTTCACAATGAGCAGTTCTTC. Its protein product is CATRDAGLHNEQFF.

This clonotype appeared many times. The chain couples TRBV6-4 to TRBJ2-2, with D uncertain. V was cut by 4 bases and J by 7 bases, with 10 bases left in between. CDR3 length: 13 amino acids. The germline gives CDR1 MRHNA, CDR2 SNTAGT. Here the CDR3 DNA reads TGTGCCAGCAGTGGATTAGACGGCGGGGAGCTGTTTTTT. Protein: CASSGLDGGELFF.

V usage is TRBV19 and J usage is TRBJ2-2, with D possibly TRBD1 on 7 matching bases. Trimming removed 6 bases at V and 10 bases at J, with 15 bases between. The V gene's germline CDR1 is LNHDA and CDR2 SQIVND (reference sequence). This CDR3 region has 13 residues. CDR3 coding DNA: TGTGCCAGTAGCAGGGGGGTGGAAGTGGAGCTGTTTTTT. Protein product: CASSRGVEVELFF. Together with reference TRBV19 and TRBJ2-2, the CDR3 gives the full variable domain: DGGITQSPKYLFRKEGQNVTLSCEQNLNHDAMYWYRQDPGQGLRLIYYSQIVNDFQKGDIAEGYSVSREKKESFPLTVTSAQKNPTAFYLCASSRGVEVELFFGEGSRLTVL.

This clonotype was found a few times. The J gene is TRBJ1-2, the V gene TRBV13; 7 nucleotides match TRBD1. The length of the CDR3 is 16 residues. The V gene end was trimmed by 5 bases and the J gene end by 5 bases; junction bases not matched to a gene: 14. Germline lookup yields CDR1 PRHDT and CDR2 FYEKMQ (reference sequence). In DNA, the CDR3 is TGTGCCAGCAGCGTGGGGACAGCAGAAAACTATTATGGCTACACCTTC. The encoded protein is CASSVGTAENYYGYTF.

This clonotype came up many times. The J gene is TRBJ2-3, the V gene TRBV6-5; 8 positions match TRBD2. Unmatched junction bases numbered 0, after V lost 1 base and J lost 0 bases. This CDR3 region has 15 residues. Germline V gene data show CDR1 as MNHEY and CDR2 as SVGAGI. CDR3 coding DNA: TGTGCCAGCAGTTACTTAGCGGGGAGCACAGATACGCAGTATTTT. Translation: CASSYLAGSTDTQYF.

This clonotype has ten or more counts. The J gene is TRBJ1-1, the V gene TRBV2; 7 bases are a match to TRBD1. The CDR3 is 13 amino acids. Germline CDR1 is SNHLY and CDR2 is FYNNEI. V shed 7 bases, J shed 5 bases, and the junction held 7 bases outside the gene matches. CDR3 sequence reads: CASKSGGETEAFF. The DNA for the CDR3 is TGTGCCAGCAAATCAGGGGGGGAGACTGAAGCTTTCTTT. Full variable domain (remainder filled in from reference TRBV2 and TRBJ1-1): EPEVTQTPSHQVTQMGQEVILRCVPISNHLYFYWYRQILGQKVEFLVSFYNNEISEKSEIFDDQFSVERPDGSNFTLKIRSTKLEDSAMYFCASKSGGETEAFFGQGTRLTVV.

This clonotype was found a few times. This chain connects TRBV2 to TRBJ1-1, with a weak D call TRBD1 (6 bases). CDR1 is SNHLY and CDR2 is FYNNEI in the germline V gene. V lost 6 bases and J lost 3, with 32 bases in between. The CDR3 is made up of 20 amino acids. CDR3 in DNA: TGTGCCAGCAGGGACCTCAGTATGACCTCAGTTTGGGGGGCCCACACTGAAGCTTTCTTT. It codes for CASRDLSMTSVWGAHTEAFF.

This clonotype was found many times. CDR3: CASSPQSGSQTGELFF. Written as DNA, the CDR3 is TGTGCCAGCAGCCCACAAAGCGGGAGCCAGACCGGGGAGCTGTTTTTT. The V and J genes are TRBV7-9 and TRBJ2-2, with 8 positions matching TRBD2. From germline, CDR1 is SEHNR and CDR2 FQNEAQ (reference sequence). J lost 5 bases, V lost 5 bases, and 10 bases had no gene match. This CDR3 contains 16 residues.

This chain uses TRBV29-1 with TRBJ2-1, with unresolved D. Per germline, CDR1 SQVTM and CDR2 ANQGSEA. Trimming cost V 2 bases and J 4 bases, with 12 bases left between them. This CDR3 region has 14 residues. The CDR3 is CSVERIDRYNEQFF. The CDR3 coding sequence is TGCAGCGTTGAACGTATTGATAGGTACAATGAGCAGTTCTTC.

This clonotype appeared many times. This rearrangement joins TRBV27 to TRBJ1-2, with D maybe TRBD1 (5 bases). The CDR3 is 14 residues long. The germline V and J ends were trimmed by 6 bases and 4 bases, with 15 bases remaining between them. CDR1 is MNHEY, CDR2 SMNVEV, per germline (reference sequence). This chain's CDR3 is CASREVGVSYGYTF. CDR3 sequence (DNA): TGTGCCAGCAGAGAAGTAGGGGTCAGCTATGGCTACACCTTC.

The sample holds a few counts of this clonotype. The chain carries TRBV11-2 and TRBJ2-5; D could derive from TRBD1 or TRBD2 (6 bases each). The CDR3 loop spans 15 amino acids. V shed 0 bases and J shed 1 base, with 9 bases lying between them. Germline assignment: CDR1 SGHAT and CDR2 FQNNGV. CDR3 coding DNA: TGTGCCAGCAGCTTAGAATGGGGGGCCCAAGAGACCCAGTACTTC. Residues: CASSLEWGAQETQYF.

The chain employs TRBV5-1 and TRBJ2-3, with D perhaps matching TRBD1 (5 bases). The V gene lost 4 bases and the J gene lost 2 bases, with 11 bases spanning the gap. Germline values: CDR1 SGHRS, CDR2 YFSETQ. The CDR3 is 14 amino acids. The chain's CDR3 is CASSPGPPTDTQYF. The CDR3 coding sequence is TGCGCCAGCAGCCCAGGGCCCCCCACAGATACGCAGTATTTT.

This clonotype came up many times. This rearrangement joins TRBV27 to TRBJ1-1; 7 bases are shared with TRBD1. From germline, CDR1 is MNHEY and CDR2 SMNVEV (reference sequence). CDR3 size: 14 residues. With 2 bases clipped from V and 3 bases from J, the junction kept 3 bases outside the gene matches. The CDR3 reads CASSLDRVYTEAFF. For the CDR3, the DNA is TGTGCCAGCAGTTTAGACAGGGTATACACTGAAGCTTTCTTT.